These T cell receptor beta chains were read from a single sample in a study of shared clonotypes between healthy human individuals. The method was immunoSEQ multiplex PCR; TCRdb's version includes in-frame clones alone and lacks a portion of them. In the table there are about 2.2 million clones, around 93% of which are singletons. The material sequenced was naive CD8+ T cells from PBMCs. The receptors shown here come from a man younger than 35 in good health. Some clones in this sample may be carry-over from other donors' samples. Both conserved end residues are part of each CDR3. A D gene is named only where the DNA matches it firmly. Only some rows state a clone size, as once, few, many or a class for expanded clones.

-	TRBJ2-1	14	-	TRBV9	TGTGCCAGCAGCCCTCCCCGGATTTACAATGAGCAGTTCTTC	CASSPPRIYNEQFF
-	TRBJ1-1	15	-	TRBV15	TGTGCCACCAGTTCGTATCGGTCAGGGAACACTGAAGCTTTCTTT	CATSSYRSGNTEAFF
-	TRBJ2-5	13	-	TRBV9	TGTGCCAGCAGCGCCGGAGGGGGGGAGACCCAGTACTTC	CASSAGGGETQYF
-	TRBJ2-7	16	TRBD2	TRBV7-8	TGTGCCAGCAGCTCTCGAACTAGCGGGAGCCCCTACGAGCAGTACTTC	CASSSRTSGSPYEQYF
-	TRBJ1-2	15	-	TRBV6-1	TGTGCCAGCAGTGAGCGGTACAGGATCCCTTATGGCTACACCTTC	CASSERYRIPYGYTF
-	TRBJ2-1	15	-	TRBV28	TGTGCCAGCAGTTTTATGGGGGGGCGCTCAGGAGAGCAGTTCTTC	CASSFMGGRSGEQFF
-	TRBJ2-3	14	-	TRBV9	TGTGCCAGCAGCCCGTCCCAGAGTCCAGATACGCAGTATTTT	CASSPSQSPDTQYF
-	TRBJ2-1	18	-	TRBV4-2	TGTGCCAGCAGCCAAGAGCTAGCCGGGAGCGGGTCTTACAATGAGCAGTTCTTC	CASSQELAGSGSYNEQFF
-	TRBJ2-1	17	TRBD1	TRBV28	TGTGCCAGCAGTTTCCCAGGACAGGGGGCTGCGAGCAATGAGCAGTTCTTC	CASSFPGQGAASNEQFF
-	TRBJ2-5	15	TRBD2	TRBV7-9	TGTGCCAGCAGCTTAGGCGGGGGATACCAAGAGACCCAGTACTTC	CASSLGGGYQETQYF
-	TRBJ2-7	14	-	TRBV18	TGTGCCAGCTCACGGGGGGCGGGGACCTACGAGCAGTACTTC	CASSRGAGTYEQYF
-	TRBJ1-2	14	-	TRBV6-5	TGTGCCAGCAGTTACTCGGGAGGGGGTAATGGCTACACCTTC	CASSYSGGGNGYTF
-	TRBJ2-5	15	-	TRBV7-6	TGTGCCAGCAGCTTGTCGGCCCCGTACGGGGAGACCCAGTACTTC	CASSLSAPYGETQYF
once	TRBJ2-6	15	-	TRBV19	TGTGCCAGTCGGCCGTACGGGGATGGGGCCAACGTCCTGACTTTC	CASRPYGDGANVLTF
-	TRBJ2-5	15	TRBD2	TRBV7-9	TGTGCCAGCAGCTTAAGGACTAGCGATCCGGAGACCCAGTACTTC	CASSLRTSDPETQYF
-	TRBJ2-7	14	-	TRBV28	TGTGCCAGCAGTTTATCGGCTGGCTTCGACGAGCAGTACTTC	CASSLSAGFDEQYF
-	TRBJ2-7	13	-	TRBV30	TGTGCCTGGAGAACGACTGGAGCCTACGAGCAGTACTTC	CAWRTTGAYEQYF
-	TRBJ2-7	15	TRBD2	TRBV19	TGTGCCAGTAGTATAGGTATCCTAGCGGCTGGGGTGCAGTACTTC	CASSIGILAAGVQYF
once	TRBJ2-1	15	TRBD2	TRBV6-5	TGTGCCAGCAGTTACAGGCGGGAGAGGTACAATGAGCAGTTCTTC	CASSYRRERYNEQFF
-	TRBJ2-1	15	-	TRBV5-1	TGCGCCAGCAGCTTGGAATGGCGGGACGGGAGTGAGCAGTTCTTC	CASSLEWRDGSEQFF
-	TRBJ2-7	15	-	TRBV4-3	TGCGCCAGCAGCCAATCGCTAGCCGAAGCCTACGAGCAGTACTTC	CASSQSLAEAYEQYF
-	TRBJ2-1	15	TRBD2	TRBV28	TGTGCCAGCAGCCCCACTAGCGACAATGGGAATGAGCAGTTCTTC	CASSPTSDNGNEQFF
-	TRBJ2-1	15	TRBD1	TRBV11-3	TGTGCCAGCAGCATGGTAGGGACAGGGGGCAATGAGCAGTTCTTC	CASSMVGTGGNEQFF
-	TRBJ1-4	16	-	TRBV5-3	TGTGCCAGAAGCCACGGGAGGCCTGCAACTAATGAAAAACTGTTTTTT	CARSHGRPATNEKLFF
once	TRBJ2-1	12	-	TRBV15	TGTGCCACCAGCAGTTTCCGATCGGAGCAGTTCTTC	CATSSFRSEQFF
once	TRBJ2-5	16	-	TRBV9	TGTGCCAGCAGCGTAAATCGACGCGGAGGGGACCGGACCCAGTACTTC	CASSVNRRGGDRTQYF
-	TRBJ2-1	15	TRBD1	TRBV4-3	TGCGCCAGCAGCCAAGGGACAGGGGTTCACAATGAGCAGTTCTTC	CASSQGTGVHNEQFF
-	TRBJ2-3	18	TRBD2	TRBV7-6	TGTGCCAGCAGCCGTAAAACTAGCGGGGCAACCCACACAGATACGCAGTATTTT	CASSRKTSGATHTDTQYF
once	TRBJ2-7	15	-	TRBV4-3	TGCGCCAGCAGCAGGGACCTTCGAAACTCCTACGAGCAGTACTTC	CASSRDLRNSYEQYF
-	TRBJ2-2	14	-	TRBV19	TGTGCCAGTGCCGGGGGGCCTAACACCGGGGAGCTGTTTTTT	CASAGGPNTGELFF
-	TRBJ2-7	12	TRBD1	TRBV10-3	TGTGCCACCGGGGACAGGGGGGACGAGCAGTACTTC	CATGDRGDEQYF
-	TRBJ2-1	17	TRBD1	TRBV7-6	TGTGCCAGCAGCTCCCGGGACAGGGGGCCCCTTTACAATGAGCAGTTCTTC	CASSSRDRGPLYNEQFF
-	TRBJ2-5	14	-	TRBV6-5	TGTGCCACCCGGGTCCCTGGCGGGGAAGGGACCCAGTACTTC	CATRVPGGEGTQYF
-	TRBJ2-3	16	TRBD2	TRBV30	TGTGCCTGGAGTGTACTTGGGACTAGCGGAACAGATACGCAGTATTTT	CAWSVLGTSGTDTQYF
-	TRBJ2-3	14	-	TRBV9	TGTGCCAGCAGCGTAGACCCAGACACAGATACGCAGTATTTT	CASSVDPDTDTQYF
-	TRBJ2-5	15	TRBD2	TRBV7-3	TGTGCCAGCAGTCCCGCGGGGGGAAAAAAGGAGACCCAGTACTTC	CASSPAGGKKETQYF
-	TRBJ2-1	17	TRBD2	TRBV6-4	TGTGCCAGCTCACTAGCGGGACCGGCTTCCTGGGACAATGAGCAGTTCTTC	CASSLAGPASWDNEQFF
few	TRBJ2-1	15	TRBD2	TRBV7-8	TGTGCCAGCAGCGCAACTAGCGGACATTACAATGAGCAGTTCTTC	CASSATSGHYNEQFF
-	TRBJ1-5	13	-	TRBV28	TGTGCCAGCAGTTGGTCCGGCGGCCAGCCCCAGCATTTT	CASSWSGGQPQHF
-	TRBJ1-4	16	TRBD1	TRBV19	TGTGCCAGTAGTCTTCGTACAGGGGGATTGGATGAAAAACTGTTTTTT	CASSLRTGGLDEKLFF
-	TRBJ2-1	18	TRBD2	TRBV5-1	TGCGCCAGCAGCTTGGGGGTTGGACTAGTGTGGGGTTCCCATGAGCAGTTCTTC	CASSLGVGLVWGSHEQFF
once	TRBJ2-1	15	-	TRBV7-9	TGTGCCAGCAGCGGGTGGGGACCCACCTACAATGAGCAGTTCTTC	CASSGWGPTYNEQFF
-	TRBJ2-3	19	-	TRBV4-2	TGTGCCAGCAGCCAAGAAGAGCTAGCGTTCTCTTTCGGCACAGATACGCAGTATTTT	CASSQEELAFSFGTDTQYF